The 29 T cell receptor beta chains listed next were all sequenced from one sample in a study of early stage breast cancer tumors. The table came from immunoSEQ multiplex PCR; TCRdb's copy has only in-frame clones and leaves some out. The sample has about 36,000 clones; 74% are singletons. The sequenced material came from blood. Source of these receptors: a person in their sixties or seventies with breast cancer.

V is TRBV11-3 and J is TRBJ1-1; D is ambiguous. CDR1 is SGHNT and CDR2 is YENEEA in the germline V gene. The CDR3 spans 13 residues. The V gene lost 0 bases and the J gene lost 9 bases, with 11 bases spanning the gap. The CDR3 DNA follows: TGTGCCAGCAGCTTAGACATGACACAAAAAGCTTTCTTT. As protein: CASSLDMTQKAFF. Full variable domain (missing parts from reference TRBV11-3 and TRBJ1-1): EAGVVQSPRYKIIEKKQPVAFWCNPISGHNTLYWYLQNLGQGPELLIRYENEEAVDDSQLPKDRFSAERLKGVDSTLKIQPAELGDSAVYLCASSLDMTQKAFFGQGTRLTVV.

This clone was counted only a few times. V usage is TRBV19 and J usage is TRBJ2-1; D is unclear. CDR3 length: 12 amino acids. With 1 base removed from V and 8 bases from J, the gap between germline ends came to 6 bases. Germline lookup yields CDR1 LNHDA and CDR2 SQIVND (reference sequence). This chain's CDR3 is CASSIGGHEQFF. As DNA, the CDR3 is TGTGCCAGTAGTATAGGTGGACATGAGCAGTTCTTC. Supplemented by reference TRBV19 and TRBJ2-1, the full variable domain reads DGGITQSPKYLFRKEGQNVTLSCEQNLNHDAMYWYRQDPGQGLRLIYYSQIVNDFQKGDIAEGYSVSREKKESFPLTVTSAQKNPTAFYLCASSIGGHEQFFGPGTRLTVL.

The chain links TRBV6-5 to TRBJ2-7; TRBD2 matches 10 bases. The length of the CDR3 is 16 residues. Looked up from germline, CDR1 is MNHEY and CDR2 is SVGAGI. Losses at the gene ends were 0 bases for V and 7 bases for J; bases not matched to a gene: 9. The chain's CDR3 is CASSYSRTSGVGEQYF. DNA of the CDR3: TGTGCCAGCAGTTACTCCCGTACTAGCGGGGTCGGGGAGCAGTACTTC.

The CDR3 DNA sequence: TGTGCCAGCAGCCAAAAAGCGGGAGCACTCTACGAGCAGTACTTC. This sequence encodes CASSQKAGALYEQYF. The rearrangement links TRBV4-2 to TRBJ2-7, with 8 bases that match TRBD2. Trimming removed 2 bases from V and 3 bases from J; junction bases left unmatched: 6. This CDR3 contains 15 residues. Germline CDR1 and CDR2: LGHNA and YNFKEQ.

V gene TRBV28 combines with J gene TRBJ1-5; D remains ambiguous. CDR3 length equals 12 residues. Germline V gives CDR1 MDHEN, CDR2 SYDVKM. Between the trimmed V and J ends, which lost 1 base and 6 bases, there was a span of 4 bases. The CDR3: CASSLSAQPQHF. Here the CDR3 DNA reads TGTGCCAGCAGTTTATCAGCTCAGCCCCAGCATTTT.

This clone was recorded only once. The CDR3 is CASSSGEGLKAFF. The CDR3 DNA follows: TGTGCCAGCAGCTCGGGGGAGGGCTTGAAAGCTTTCTTT. The V call is TRBV5-4, the J call TRBJ1-1; the D gene is possibly TRBD1 (5 bases). Germline CDR1 SGHNT, CDR2 YYREEE (reference sequence). The CDR3 runs to 13 residues. Trimming stripped 3 bases from V and 9 bases from J, with 15 bases between.

The V call is TRBV7-2, the J call TRBJ1-5, with a tentative D call TRBD1 (6 bases). V lost 4 bases, J lost 3 bases, and 13 bases lay in between. The CDR3 consists of 15 residues. Per the germline V gene, CDR1 is SGHTA and CDR2 is FQGNSA. CDR3 DNA sequence: TGTGCCAGCAGCTACGAGGGGGGGTCCAATCAGCCCCAGCATTTT. It is translated as CASSYEGGSNQPQHF.

This chain links TRBV28 with TRBJ2-7, with 8 bases lining up with TRBD2. The trim removed 8 bases at V and 4 bases at J, leaving 10 bases unmatched. Germline values: CDR1 MDHEN, CDR2 SYDVKM. This CDR3 spans 14 amino acids. The CDR3 loop is CASHSGGGSYEQYF. In nucleotides, the CDR3 is TGTGCCAGCCATTCCGGGGGGGGTAGTTACGAGCAGTACTTC.

V is TRBV19 and J is TRBJ1-2, with a tentative D call TRBD1 (6 bases). CDR1 is LNHDA, CDR2 SQIVND, per germline (reference sequence). Trimming cost V 0 bases and J 7 bases, with 18 bases left between them. This CDR3 has 16 residues. The CDR3 DNA reads as TGTGCCAGTAGTATAGATCTCGGAGTGGCAGGGGCTGGCTACACCTTC. Residues: CASSIDLGVAGAGYTF.

This clone has only one observation. V gene TRBV7-8 combines with J gene TRBJ2-3; D uncertain. This CDR3 comprises 14 residues. Trimming shortened V by 5 bases and J by 2 bases, and 11 bases separated the two germline ends. Germline V gene sequence: CDR1 SGHVS, CDR2 FQNEAQ. The CDR3 is CASSLRQNTDTQYF. Here the CDR3 DNA reads TGTGCCAGCAGCCTCAGGCAAAACACAGATACGCAGTATTTT. The full variable domain, in which reference TRBV7-8 and TRBJ2-3 provide the parts outside the CDR3, is GAGVSQSPRYKVAKRGQDVALRCDPISGHVSLFWYQQALGQGPEFLTYFQNEAQLDKSGLPSDRFFAERPEGSVSTLKIQRTQQEDSAVYLCASSLRQNTDTQYFGPGTRLTVL.

This clone is a singleton in its sample. V and J are TRBV27 and TRBJ1-6, with D possibly being TRBD1 (6 bases). The ends were cut back, 2 bases at V and 6 bases at J, with 11 bases in the middle. The V gene's germline CDR1 is MNHEY and CDR2 SMNVEV (reference sequence). This CDR3 has 15 amino acids. The CDR3 loop reads CASSLAGAINSPLHF. CDR3 DNA: TGTGCCAGCAGTTTAGCAGGGGCCATTAATTCACCCCTCCACTTT.

This clone has only one observation. The rearrangement joins TRBV7-9 to TRBJ1-4; D not certain. This CDR3 contains 15 residues. Germline V gene lookup returns CDR1 SEHNR and CDR2 FQNEAQ (reference sequence). The V end was cut by 10 bases, the J end by 5 bases, with 20 bases between. The DNA for the CDR3 is TGTGCCACCACAGTGGCTAAACGCGGGAATGAAAAACTGTTTTTT. This translates into CATTVAKRGNEKLFF.

This chain joins TRBV6-1 and TRBJ2-1; D is ambiguous. The V gene lost 6 bases and the J gene lost 9 bases, with 21 bases spanning the gap. The CDR3 has 15 amino acids. CDR1 is MNHNS and CDR2 is SASEGT in the germline V gene. The CDR3 is CASRNILGSQAEQFF. The CDR3 bases are TGTGCCAGCAGAAATATATTGGGCAGTCAGGCTGAGCAGTTCTTC.

The chain has TRBV19 and TRBJ2-1, with 11 bases identical to TRBD2. The CDR3 runs 15 residues. Germline lookup yields CDR1 LNHDA and CDR2 SQIVND (reference sequence). With 6 bases clipped from V and 6 bases from J, the junction kept 7 bases outside the gene matches. The CDR3 spells CASRHTSGSSNEQFF. CDR3 in DNA: TGTGCCAGTAGACATACTAGCGGGAGTTCCAATGAGCAGTTCTTC.

The chain combines TRBV28 with TRBJ2-1, with D possibly being TRBD2 (5 bases). Germline V CDR1 and CDR2: MDHEN, SYDVKM. V was cut by 2 bases and J by 8 bases, with 16 bases left in between. The CDR3 extends over 15 amino acids. The CDR3 region is CASSLAGSLSHEQFF. In DNA, the CDR3 is TGTGCCAGCAGTTTAGCGGGTTCCCTAAGCCATGAGCAGTTCTTC.

V is TRBV28 and J is TRBJ1-2, with D possibly matching TRBD1 (5 bases). Per germline, CDR1 MDHEN and CDR2 SYDVKM. This CDR3 has 14 amino acids. Trimming took off 6 bases at V and 1 base at J, with 12 bases between the two ends. CDR3 region: CASSPRGFNYGYTF. The CDR3 nucleotides read TGTGCCAGCAGCCCCCGGGGCTTTAACTATGGCTACACCTTC.

This chain connects TRBV13 to TRBJ2-5, with 7 bases that match TRBD1. In germline, CDR1 is PRHDT, CDR2 FYEKMQ (reference sequence). The CDR3 covers 14 residues. The trim removed 5 bases at V and 4 bases at J, leaving 7 bases unmatched. The CDR3 DNA is TGTGCCAGCAGCGACCGACAGGGTTCAGAGACCCAGTACTTC. Residues: CASSDRQGSETQYF.

This clone was seen more than once but under ten times. The chain joins TRBV7-2 to TRBJ1-4; D ambiguous. CDR3 length equals 18 residues. V lost 6 bases, J lost 0 bases, and 20 bases lay in between. CDR1 is SGHTA and CDR2 is FQGNSA in the germline V gene. CDR3 bases: TGTGCCAGCAGTCCAGGCCCCAGTGGCAGTGCAACTAATGAAAAACTGTTTTTT. Translated: CASSPGPSGSATNEKLFF.

The chain carries TRBV21-1 and TRBJ1-1. TRBV21-1 is annotated as a pseudogene. This CDR3 contains 18 residues. CDR3 residues: CASSKPEWRGRMNTEAFF. The CDR3 region has the DNA TGTGCCAGCAGCAAACCGGAGTGGCGGGGCCGCATGAACACTGAAGCTTTCTTT.

The J gene is TRBJ1-2, the V gene TRBV18, with TRBD1 matching over 7 bases. Germline assignment: CDR1 KGHSH and CDR2 LQKENI. Losses at the gene ends were 1 base for V and 8 bases for J; bases not matched to a gene: 7. The CDR3 loop spans 14 amino acids. For the CDR3, the DNA is TGTGCCAGCTCACCACGAGGACAGGACGACGGCTACACCTTC. Translation: CASSPRGQDDGYTF.

The rearrangement uses TRBV28 and TRBJ2-2, with 10 nucleotides matching TRBD1. The germline V gene encodes CDR1 MDHEN and CDR2 SYDVKM. Losses at the gene ends were 7 bases for V and 7 bases for J; bases not matched to a gene: 12. The CDR3 extends over 16 amino acids. The CDR3 region has the DNA TGTGCCAGCATCAAAAGGGCGGGGACAGGGGTCGGGGAGCTGTTTTTT. As protein: CASIKRAGTGVGELFF.

V usage is TRBV6-5 and J usage is TRBJ1-5; no firm D call. V was pared by 8 bases and J by 4 bases, with 3 bases between. CDR3 length equals 10 residues. CDR1 and CDR2 (germline): MNHEY, SVGAGI. CDR3 protein: CASGNQPQHF. The DNA for the CDR3 is TGTGCCAGCGGGAATCAGCCCCAGCATTTT.

The chain has TRBV5-4 and TRBJ1-4; D may be TRBD1 (5 bases). V was trimmed by 4 bases and J by 7 bases, leaving 20 bases between them. The CDR3 extends over 16 amino acids. Germline V gene sequence: CDR1 SGHNT, CDR2 YYREEE (reference sequence). As DNA, the CDR3 is TGTGCCAGCAGCCCTAGCCGGGGCCTCGTTGGTGAAAAACTGTTTTTT. Protein product: CASSPSRGLVGEKLFF.

The chain recombines TRBV27 with TRBJ2-2; TRBD1 might be the D (6 bases). The CDR3 extends over 16 amino acids. Germline V gene lookup returns CDR1 MNHEY and CDR2 SMNVEV (reference sequence). The V end lost 7 bases, the J end lost 3 bases, and 18 bases lay between the germline ends. The CDR3: CASKGLRGSHTGELFF. In DNA, the CDR3 is TGTGCCAGCAAGGGCCTTAGGGGGAGTCACACCGGGGAGCTGTTTTTT.

This chain joins TRBV6-6 and TRBJ2-7, with D possibly TRBD1 on 6 matching bases. CDR1 MNHNY and CDR2 SVGAGI come from the germline V gene (reference sequence). Trimming pared 8 bases from V and 4 bases from J, leaving 12 bases between. There are 12 residues in the CDR3. In DNA form, the CDR3 reads TGTGCCAGCCAAAGACAGGAGTACGAGCAGTACTTC. It translates to CASQRQEYEQYF.

The chain joins TRBV7-2 to TRBJ1-4, with D uncertain. The CDR3 length is 17 residues. Per germline, CDR1 SGHTA and CDR2 FQGNSA. V dropped 3 bases and J dropped 8 bases, with 22 bases sitting between them. For the CDR3, the DNA is TGTGCCAGCAGCTTTCTTAACATAGACACGCCGGGGGAAAAACTGTTTTTT. Translation: CASSFLNIDTPGEKLFF.

Of note for this clone: The identical CDR3 is also encoded by other nucleotide sequences in the sample. The chain is built from TRBV7-9 and TRBJ2-1; D gene uncertain. V shed 5 bases and J shed 4 bases, with 18 bases lying between them. Per the germline V gene, CDR1 is SEHNR and CDR2 is FQNEAQ (reference sequence). CDR3 length: 16 amino acids. CDR3 bases: TGTGCCAGCAGCCCCGTTCCCAGAGCCTTTTACAATGAGCAGTTCTTC. It translates to CASSPVPRAFYNEQFF.

Written as DNA, the CDR3 is TGTGCCAGCAGTTCGGACTGGCAATTTTACGAGCAGTACTTC. This sequence encodes CASSSDWQFYEQYF. V and J are TRBV5-6 and TRBJ2-7, with D tentatively TRBD2 (5 bases). This CDR3 is 14 amino acids long. Germline-derived CDR1 and CDR2 are SGHDT and YYEEEE. V was clipped by 5 bases and J by 4 bases, with 16 bases between them.

This clone was counted only a few times. The chain couples TRBV27 to TRBJ1-6; D is uncertain. The CDR3 contains 13 residues. The germline V gene encodes CDR1 MNHEY and CDR2 SMNVEV (reference sequence). V lost 8 bases to trimming and J lost 10 bases, with 15 bases between them. CDR3 DNA: TGTGCCAGCGCAGATTTTTTGGACTCACCCCTCCACTTT. Translated: CASADFLDSPLHF.